The clone carrying this T cell receptor beta chain was counted once. This entry comes from a study of blood T cell repertoires in COVID-19. Produced via immunoSEQ multiplex PCR; TCRdb's table is partial and in-frame only. The sample lists almost 200,000 clones, roughly 80% occurring once. Germline values: CDR1 MNHEY, CDR2 SVGAGI. The CDR3 spans 15 residues. The V and J ends lost 5 bases and 0 bases respectively, with 11 bases between them. The TCR sequence derives from a man aged 55 to 69 with COVID-19, enrolled during active disease. Sequencing used peripheral blood. The chain employs TRBV6-5 and TRBJ2-1; no clear D gene. The CDR3 DNA reads TGTGCCAGCAGTCCCGAGCTTAGCTCCTACAATGAGCAGTTCTTC. Residues: CASSPELSSYNEQFF.